The 29 T cell receptor beta chains below all came from one sample that was sequenced in a study of beta chain features in type 1 diabetes. The entirety of the isolated RNA underwent reverse transcription, so expressed TCRB transcripts were sequenced. Some clones are missing from TCRdb's copy, which holds only in-frame ones; the method was immunoSEQ multiplex PCR. The sample includes under 800,000 clones, 15% to 19% seen only once; the top ten take about 0.086%. Sequences were obtained from naive CD4+ T cells from blood. These receptors all come from a man aged 18 to 29 in good health.

This clone turned up a few times. This chain links TRBV7-3 with TRBJ2-1, with D perhaps assigned TRBD1 or TRBD2 (5 bases each). The CDR3 is made up of 16 amino acids. Germline V CDR1 and CDR2: SGHTA, FQGTGA. The V and J ends lost 4 bases and 6 bases respectively, with 19 bases between them. CDR3 loop: CASSSTAARRGNEQFF. Written as DNA, the CDR3 is TGTGCCAGCAGCTCAACAGCGGCCAGAAGGGGCAATGAGCAGTTCTTC.

This chain links TRBV7-9 with TRBJ1-4; maybe TRBD1 (5 bases). Germline V gives CDR1 SEHNR, CDR2 FQNEAQ (reference sequence). The V end was cut by 3 bases, the J end by 8 bases, with 13 bases between. The CDR3 sequence is 14 residues long. The CDR3 DNA reads as TGTGCCAGCAGCTTTCGCAGGGAGGGGGAAAAACTGTTTTTT. Its protein is CASSFRREGEKLFF.

The chain recombines TRBV28 with TRBJ2-5; a weak D match, TRBD1 (5 bases). The CDR3 loop spans 13 amino acids. Trimming left V 8 bases short and J 2 bases short, with 12 bases between. CDR1 MDHEN and CDR2 SYDVKM come from the germline V gene. The chain's CDR3 is CASRSQGQETQYF. For the CDR3, the DNA is TGTGCCAGCCGGTCTCAGGGACAAGAGACCCAGTACTTC.

There are a few counts of this clone. This chain links TRBV7-2 with TRBJ2-6; TRBD2 is a possible D gene (6 bases). V lost 3 bases to trimming and J lost 2 bases, with 8 bases between them. CDR1 is SGHTA, CDR2 FQGNSA, per germline. There are 15 residues in the CDR3. Here the CDR3 reads CASSFGGAGANVLTF. Here the CDR3 DNA reads TGTGCCAGCAGCTTCGGCGGGGCTGGGGCCAACGTCCTGACTTTC.

This chain links TRBV23-1 with TRBJ1-4; 8 nucleotides match TRBD1. TRBV23-1 carries the ORF label, with uncertain function. The CDR3 loop spans 19 amino acids. V was clipped by 6 bases and J by 6 bases; unmatched bases: 21. In DNA, the CDR3 is TGCGCCAGCAGATCGAGGGCTGGCAGGGGGCGCGTTCACGATGAAAAACTGTTTTTT. Its translation: CASRSRAGRGRVHDEKLFF.

V gene TRBV9 combines with J gene TRBJ1-2, with D hard to call. Germline assignment: CDR1 SGDLS and CDR2 YYNGEE. V gave up 6 bases and J gave up 5 bases, with 14 bases separating them. The length of the CDR3 is 13 residues. CDR3: CASTRREGYGYTF. DNA for the CDR3: TGTGCCAGCACGAGGAGGGAGGGTTATGGCTACACCTTC.

V usage is TRBV7-9 and J usage is TRBJ2-1, with 12 bases lining up with TRBD2. The CDR3 extends over 17 amino acids. Germline CDR1 reads SEHNR; CDR2 reads FQNEAQ (reference sequence). V dropped 5 bases and J dropped 6; count of bases not matched to a gene: 11. DNA of the CDR3: TGTGCCAGCAGCCCCACGACCCTAGCGGGAGGGGGCAATGAGCAGTTCTTC. Translation gives CASSPTTLAGGGNEQFF.

The rearrangement joins TRBV6-5 to TRBJ2-6, with D possibly being TRBD1 (5 bases). The CDR3 spans 14 residues. Germline loops: CDR1 MNHEY, CDR2 SVGAGI. With 11 bases removed from V and 2 bases from J, the gap between germline ends came to 13 bases. CDR3 nucleotides: TGTGCCCCGGACCCAGGGCCTGGGGCCAACGTCCTGACTTTC. Translated, it gives CAPDPGPGANVLTF.

In this sample, this clone turned up once. The chain has TRBV28 and TRBJ1-1, with D possibly TRBD1 on 5 matching bases. Trimming cost V 6 bases and J 4 bases, with 15 bases left between them. Per the germline V gene, CDR1 is MDHEN and CDR2 is SYDVKM. This CDR3 is built from 14 residues. This CDR3 is CASSRGRTTTEAFF. In nucleotides, the CDR3 is TGTGCCAGCAGCCGGGGACGTACGACCACTGAAGCTTTCTTT. The variable domain in full, completed from reference TRBV28 and TRBJ1-1, reads DVKVTQSSRYLVKRTGEKVFLECVQDMDHENMFWYRQDPGLGLRLIYFSYDVKMKEKGDIPEGYSVSREKKERFSLILESASTNQTSMYLCASSRGRTTTEAFFGQGTRLTVV.

This clone has only a few counts. This chain uses TRBV2 with TRBJ1-2, with TRBD1 matching 9 bases. The germline gives CDR1 SNHLY, CDR2 FYNNEI. V was clipped by 6 bases and J by 2 bases; unmatched bases: 7. The CDR3 covers 15 residues. In DNA, the CDR3 is TGTGCCAGCAGGGCGGGACAGGGATTCAACTATGGCTACACCTTC. It translates to CASRAGQGFNYGYTF.

A few counts support this clone. The gene calls are TRBV4-3 and TRBJ2-7, with unresolved D. This CDR3 is built from 14 residues. The germline V gene has CDR1 LGHNA and CDR2 YSLEER. V lost 1 base, J lost 7 bases, and 14 bases lay in between. The CDR3 DNA is TGCGCCAGCAGCCAAGTAGGGAAAGCGCGAGAGCAGTACTTC. Amino acid sequence: CASSQVGKAREQYF.

This clone showed up just a few times. This chain's CDR3 is CASSRRQGRNTEAFF. CDR3 bases: TGCGCCAGCAGCCGCCGACAGGGACGGAACACTGAAGCTTTCTTT. The gene calls are TRBV4-1 and TRBJ1-1; 7 nucleotides line up with TRBD1. The CDR3 extends over 15 amino acids. Germline-derived CDR1 and CDR2 are MGHRA and YSYEKL. Trimming took 4 bases from V and 1 from J; bases not matched to a gene: 6.

The genes are TRBV28 and TRBJ2-7; the match to TRBD1 covers 7 bases. The germline CDR1 and CDR2 sequences are MDHEN and SYDVKM. This CDR3 comprises 16 residues. J was trimmed by 2 bases and V by 5 bases; bases with no gene match: 12. This CDR3 reads CASSGFEGQGAYEQYF. The CDR3 nucleotides read TGTGCCAGCAGTGGGTTCGAGGGGCAGGGGGCCTACGAGCAGTACTTC.

This clone was counted only a few times. The gene calls are TRBV10-3 and TRBJ2-7; 11 bases match TRBD1. The germline V gene has CDR1 ENHRY and CDR2 SYGVKD. Trimming cost V 10 bases and J 6 bases; bases outside gene matches: 8. The CDR3 contains 13 residues. This CDR3 reads CATEDRGLGEQYF. CDR3 coding DNA: TGTGCCACCGAGGACAGGGGGCTCGGCGAGCAGTACTTC.

This clone was recorded many times. The chain joins TRBV9 to TRBJ1-4; D not certain. V was clipped by 3 bases and J by 11 bases, with 8 bases between them. CDR1 is SGDLS and CDR2 is YYNGEE in the germline V gene. This CDR3 has 11 residues. The CDR3 DNA reads as TGTGCCAGCAGCGGAGGGCAGAAACTGTTTTTT. Translation gives CASSGGQKLFF.

The table lists this clone with a few counts. The V call is TRBV2, the J call TRBJ2-7; TRBD2 aligns across 7 bases. V was pared by 7 bases and J by 0 bases, with 6 bases of the junction left unmatched. The CDR3 runs 14 residues. From germline, CDR1 is SNHLY and CDR2 FYNNEI. The CDR3 coding sequence is TGTGCCAGCAAACCGGCTAGCGGCTCCTACGAGCAGTACTTC. This codes for CASKPASGSYEQYF.

This clone was found a few times. CDR3: CASSKSETQETQYF. For the CDR3, the DNA is TGTGCCAGCAGTAAGTCTGAGACTCAAGAGACCCAGTACTTC. The chain joins TRBV6-6 to TRBJ2-5; D gene uncertain. Trimming took 5 bases from V and 2 from J, leaving 12 bases between them. The CDR3 runs to 14 residues. The germline V gene has CDR1 MNHNY and CDR2 SVGAGI (reference sequence).

This clone turned up a few times. This chain uses TRBV7-3 with TRBJ2-1, with 8 bases aligning to TRBD1. The CDR3 sequence is 14 residues long. Germline assignment: CDR1 SGHTA and CDR2 FQGTGA. V was pared by 5 bases and J by 2 bases, with 2 bases of the junction left unmatched. CDR3 sequence: CASSVDRAYNEQFF. The CDR3, as DNA: TGTGCCAGCAGCGTGGACAGGGCCTACAATGAGCAGTTCTTC.

J is TRBJ2-7 and V is TRBV27; a possible D gene is TRBD2 (5 bases). The CDR3 runs 12 residues. CDR1 and CDR2 (germline): MNHEY, SMNVEV (reference sequence). The germline V and J ends were trimmed by 5 bases and 7 bases, with 12 bases remaining between them. CDR3 nucleotides: TGTGCCAGCAGTAGGGCCGGGAAGGAGCAGTACTTC. Encoded protein: CASSRAGKEQYF.

This clone was seen a few times. The chain joins TRBV7-3 to TRBJ1-1; no definite D call. Trimming shortened V by 5 bases and J by 1 base, and 11 bases separated the two germline ends. CDR1 is SGHTA, CDR2 FQGTGA, per germline. CDR3 size: 14 residues. DNA for the CDR3: TGTGCCAGCAGCCCCTGGGCCACGAACACTGAAGCTTTCTTT. This encodes CASSPWATNTEAFF.

In its sample, this clone was seen a few times. DNA for the CDR3: TGTGCCACCGCACGGGGGGGAGGCAATCAGCCCCAGCATTTT. This codes for CATARGGGNQPQHF. The chain carries TRBV13 and TRBJ1-5, with a weak D call TRBD1 (5 bases). The CDR3 totals 14 residues. Looked up from germline, CDR1 is PRHDT and CDR2 is FYEKMQ (reference sequence). Trimming left V 10 bases short and J 2 bases short, with 15 bases between.

In its sample, this clone was seen a few times. The J gene is TRBJ1-4, the V gene TRBV6-5, with 8 bases identical to TRBD1. CDR3 size: 15 residues. The germline gives CDR1 MNHEY, CDR2 SVGAGI. The ends lost 5 bases at V and 2 bases at J; junction bases unmatched: 4. The CDR3 region has the DNA TGTGCCAGCAGTCTTCGACAGGGGACTAATGAAAAACTGTTTTTT. It specifies CASSLRQGTNEKLFF.

The rearrangement uses TRBV7-8 and TRBJ1-6, with D perhaps TRBD1 (6 bases). This CDR3 is built from 16 residues. Germline CDR1 SGHVS, CDR2 FQNEAQ. V lost 0 bases to trimming and J lost 7 bases, with 13 bases between them. The CDR3 DNA reads as TGTGCCAGCAGCTTAGCCGTAGGGCAGGGGAATTCACCCCTCCACTTT. Protein sequence: CASSLAVGQGNSPLHF.

This clone has a handful of counts. The chain combines TRBV7-6 with TRBJ2-7, with a tentative D call TRBD1 (5 bases). Germline-derived CDR1 and CDR2 are SGHVS and FNYEAQ. The CDR3 extends over 16 amino acids. Between the trimmed V and J ends, which lost 1 base and 6 bases, there was a span of 19 bases. The CDR3 reads CASSLVSQGSIGEQYF. DNA for the CDR3: TGTGCCAGCAGCTTAGTCAGTCAGGGATCGATTGGCGAGCAGTACTTC.

This clone was observed at least ten times. The CDR3 spells CASSKSDPRAGMNEQFF. As DNA, the CDR3 is TGTGCCAGCAGCAAAAGCGACCCTCGGGCGGGGATGAATGAGCAGTTCTTC. This sequence joins TRBV21-1 and TRBJ2-1; TRBD2 is the table's D call, not checked against the DNA. TRBV21-1 is a listed pseudogene. This CDR3 comprises 17 residues.

For this clone: Compared with germline, one end of the junction differs, possibly owing to a read error. This rearrangement joins TRBV2 to TRBJ1-5, with 7 bases lining up with TRBD1. The CDR3 extends over 18 amino acids. The germline V gene has CDR1 SNHLY and CDR2 FYNNEI. DNA of the CDR3: TGTGCCAGCAGCGAAGGGACCAGGGGGGAATATAGCAATCAGCCCCAGCATTTT. Translated, it gives CASSEGTRGEYSNQPQHF.

The chain uses TRBV5-1 and TRBJ2-3; maybe TRBD2 (5 bases). Trimming took 3 bases from V and 3 from J, leaving 17 bases between them. CDR3 length: 16 amino acids. The germline V gene has CDR1 SGHRS and CDR2 YFSETQ. DNA for the CDR3: TGCGCCAGCAGCTCGGGGAGCTATCCCCCAACAGATACGCAGTATTTT. Translated: CASSSGSYPPTDTQYF.

DNA for the CDR3: TGTGCCAGCAGCTTCCCGGGACACCTGACAGGTGTCAATGAGCAGTTCTTC. It codes for CASSFPGHLTGVNEQFF. The chain joins TRBV7-2 to TRBJ2-1, with a weak D call TRBD1 (6 bases). The ends were cut back, 3 bases at V and 6 bases at J, with 21 bases in the middle. Per germline, CDR1 SGHTA and CDR2 FQGNSA. CDR3 length: 17 amino acids. Combining the CDR3 with reference TRBV7-2 and TRBJ2-1 gives the whole variable domain GAGVSQSPSNKVTEKGKDVELRCDPISGHTALYWYRQSLGQGLEFLIYFQGNSAPDKSGLPSDRFSAERTGGSVSTLTIQRTQQEDSAVYLCASSFPGHLTGVNEQFFGPGTRLTVL.

This clone was seen more than once but under ten times. The chain has TRBV10-3 and TRBJ2-1; 9 nucleotides align to TRBD1. The germline gives CDR1 ENHRY, CDR2 SYGVKD. The CDR3 is 15 residues long. V shed 6 bases and J 6 bases; nucleotides not matched to a gene: 9. The DNA of the CDR3 is TGTGCCATCAGCCTCCAGGACAGGGGTCCCAATGAGCAGTTCTTC. It translates to CAISLQDRGPNEQFF.